The subject of this entry is one T cell receptor beta chain. This CDR3 contains 15 residues. The V gene's germline CDR1 is GTSNPN and CDR2 SVGIG (reference sequence). V was shortened by 5 bases and J by 3 bases, with 20 bases between the two germline ends. Clones were read by immunoSEQ multiplex PCR, and TCRdb kept only the in-frame ones, dropping some. The sample has 200,000 to 250,000 clones; 75% to 80% are singletons. The record originates from a study of cytotoxic CD8 clonotypes in ibrutinib-treated CLL. This specimen was PBMCs, taken after 12 months of ibrutinib treatment. The receptor was isolated from a human donor with chronic lymphocytic leukemia. The chain uses TRBV30 and TRBJ2-7, with D possibly matching TRBD2 (6 bases). CDR3 DNA sequence: TGTGCCTGGTCCGATGTGTCGAGCGGGCTCTACGAGCAGTACTTC. This translates into CAWSDVSSGLYEQYF.